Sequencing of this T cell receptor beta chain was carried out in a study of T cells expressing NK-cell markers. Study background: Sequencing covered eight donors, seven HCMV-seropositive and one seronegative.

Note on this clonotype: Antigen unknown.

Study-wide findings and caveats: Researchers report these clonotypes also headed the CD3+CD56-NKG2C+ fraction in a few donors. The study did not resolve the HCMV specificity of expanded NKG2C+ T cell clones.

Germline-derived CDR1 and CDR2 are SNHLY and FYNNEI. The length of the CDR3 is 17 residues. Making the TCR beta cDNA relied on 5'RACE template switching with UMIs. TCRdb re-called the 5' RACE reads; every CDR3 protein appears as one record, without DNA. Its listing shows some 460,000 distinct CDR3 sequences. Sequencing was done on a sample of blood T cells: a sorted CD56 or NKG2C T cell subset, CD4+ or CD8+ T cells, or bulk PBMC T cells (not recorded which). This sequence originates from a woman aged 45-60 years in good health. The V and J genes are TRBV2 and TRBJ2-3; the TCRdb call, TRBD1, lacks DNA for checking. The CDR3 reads CASRLRGNPGGTDTQYF.